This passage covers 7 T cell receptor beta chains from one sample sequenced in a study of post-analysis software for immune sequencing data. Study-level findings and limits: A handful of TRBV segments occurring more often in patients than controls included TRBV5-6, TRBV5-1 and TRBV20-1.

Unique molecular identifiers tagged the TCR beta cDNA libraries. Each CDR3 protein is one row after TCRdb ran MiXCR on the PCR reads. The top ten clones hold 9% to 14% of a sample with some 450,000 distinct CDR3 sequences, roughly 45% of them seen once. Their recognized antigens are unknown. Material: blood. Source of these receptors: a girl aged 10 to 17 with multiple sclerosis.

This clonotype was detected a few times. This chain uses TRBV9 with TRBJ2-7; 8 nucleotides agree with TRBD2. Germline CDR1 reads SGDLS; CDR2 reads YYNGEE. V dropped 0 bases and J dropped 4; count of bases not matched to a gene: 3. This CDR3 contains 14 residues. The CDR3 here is CASSVDGTSYEQYF. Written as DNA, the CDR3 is TGTGCCAGCAGCGTAGACGGGACTAGTTACGAGCAGTACTTC.

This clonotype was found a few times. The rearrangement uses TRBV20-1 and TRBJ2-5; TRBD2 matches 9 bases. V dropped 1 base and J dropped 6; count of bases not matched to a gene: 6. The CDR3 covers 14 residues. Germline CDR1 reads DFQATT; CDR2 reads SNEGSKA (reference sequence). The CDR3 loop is CSARAVAGEQTQYF. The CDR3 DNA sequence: TGCAGTGCTAGAGCAGTAGCGGGAGAACAGACCCAGTACTTC.

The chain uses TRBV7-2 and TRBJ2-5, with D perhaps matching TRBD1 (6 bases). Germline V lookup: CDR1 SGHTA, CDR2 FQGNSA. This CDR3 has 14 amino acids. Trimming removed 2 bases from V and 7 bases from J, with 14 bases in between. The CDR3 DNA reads TGTGCCAGCAGCTTACGGGACACCCCAAGGACCCAGTACTTC. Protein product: CASSLRDTPRTQYF. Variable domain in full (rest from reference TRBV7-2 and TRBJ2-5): GAGVSQSPSNKVTEKGKDVELRCDPISGHTALYWYRQSLGQGLEFLIYFQGNSAPDKSGLPSDRFSAERTGGSVSTLTIQRTQQEDSAVYLCASSLRDTPRTQYFGPGTRLLVL.

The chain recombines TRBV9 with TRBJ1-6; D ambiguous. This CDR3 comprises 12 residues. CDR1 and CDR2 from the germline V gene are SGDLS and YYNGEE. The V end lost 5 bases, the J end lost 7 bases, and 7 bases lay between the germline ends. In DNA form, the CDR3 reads TGTGCCAGCAGAGCCGGAAATTCACCCCTCCACTTT. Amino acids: CASRAGNSPLHF.

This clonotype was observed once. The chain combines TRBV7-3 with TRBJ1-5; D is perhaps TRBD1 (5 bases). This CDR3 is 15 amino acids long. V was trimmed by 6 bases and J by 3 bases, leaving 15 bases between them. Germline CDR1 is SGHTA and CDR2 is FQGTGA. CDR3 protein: CASSGGLLLNQPQHF. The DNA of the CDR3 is TGTGCCAGCAGTGGGGGACTGTTACTCAATCAGCCCCAGCATTTT.

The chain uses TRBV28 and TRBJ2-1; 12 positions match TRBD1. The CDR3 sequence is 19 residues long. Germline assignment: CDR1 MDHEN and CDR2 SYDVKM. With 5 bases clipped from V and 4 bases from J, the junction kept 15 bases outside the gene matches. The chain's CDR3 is CASSPGTGGTRAKYNEQFF. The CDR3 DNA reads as TGTGCCAGCAGTCCCGGGACAGGGGGCACGCGGGCTAAATACAATGAGCAGTTCTTC. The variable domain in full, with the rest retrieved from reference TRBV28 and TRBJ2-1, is DVKVTQSSRYLVKRTGEKVFLECVQDMDHENMFWYRQDPGLGLRLIYFSYDVKMKEKGDIPEGYSVSREKKERFSLILESASTNQTSMYLCASSPGTGGTRAKYNEQFFGPGTRLTVL.

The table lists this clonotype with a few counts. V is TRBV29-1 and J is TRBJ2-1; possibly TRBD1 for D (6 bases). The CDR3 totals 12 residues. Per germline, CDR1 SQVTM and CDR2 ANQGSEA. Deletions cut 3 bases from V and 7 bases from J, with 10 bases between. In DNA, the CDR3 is TGCAGCGTTGACCAGGGGTGGAATGAGCAGTTCTTC. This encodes CSVDQGWNEQFF.